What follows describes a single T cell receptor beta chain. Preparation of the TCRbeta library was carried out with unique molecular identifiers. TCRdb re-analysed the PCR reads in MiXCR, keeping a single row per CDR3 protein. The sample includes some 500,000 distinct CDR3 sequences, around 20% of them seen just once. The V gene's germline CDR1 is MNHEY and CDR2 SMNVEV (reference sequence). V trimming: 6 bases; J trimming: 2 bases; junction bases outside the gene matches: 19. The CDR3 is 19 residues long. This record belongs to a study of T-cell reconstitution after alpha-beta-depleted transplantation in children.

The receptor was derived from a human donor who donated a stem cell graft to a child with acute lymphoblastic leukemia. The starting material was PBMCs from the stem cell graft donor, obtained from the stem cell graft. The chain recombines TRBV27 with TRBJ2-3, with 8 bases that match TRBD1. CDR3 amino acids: CASSPRGLVTVGVTDTQYF. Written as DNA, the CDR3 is TGTGCCAGCAGCCCCAGGGGGCTTGTAACGGTCGGGGTCACAGATACGCAGTATTTT.